These 24 T cell receptor beta chains originate from one sample sequenced in a study of glioma-infiltrating T cells. TCR alpha and beta CDR3 regions were amplified from RNA using iRepertoire nested multiplex PCR. TCRdb re-analysed the multiplex PCR reads in MiXCR, keeping a single row per CDR3 protein. The table lists approximately 110,000 distinct CDR3 sequences, 20% to 30% of them singletons. Sequencing input: glioma tissue, nonneoplastic brain tissue, or PBMCs (not recorded which). The receptors were sampled from a human donor with low-grade glioma or glioblastoma, undergoing nonglioma brain surgery, or in good health (not recorded which).

The chain recombines TRBV11-2 with TRBJ2-7; TRBD1 matches at 7 bases. This CDR3 region has 15 residues. Germline values: CDR1 SGHAT, CDR2 FQNNGV. V lost 5 bases to trimming and J lost 1 base; unmatched junction nucleotides: 8. CDR3 protein: CASSSRQGDSYEQYF. The CDR3 nucleotides are TGTGCCAGCAGCAGTAGACAGGGTGATTCCTACGAGCAGTACTTC.

The genes are TRBV6-1 and TRBJ2-7, with D perhaps matching TRBD1 or TRBD2 (5 bases each). Germline V gene data show CDR1 as MNHNS and CDR2 as SASEGT. V shed 5 bases and J shed 3 bases, with 20 bases lying between them. The CDR3 has 16 residues. CDR3 sequence reads: CASSSAPGQIGYEQYF. Here the CDR3 DNA reads TGTGCCAGCAGTTCGGCCCCGGGGCAAATTGGCTACGAGCAGTACTTC.

This clonotype has ten or more counts. This chain connects TRBV28 to TRBJ1-2, with D possibly being TRBD1 (5 bases). Trimming shortened V by 6 bases and J by 5 bases, and 13 bases separated the two germline ends. The CDR3 runs to 13 residues. Per germline, CDR1 MDHEN and CDR2 SYDVKM. CDR3 residues: CASSPARTYGYTF. The CDR3 bases are TGTGCCAGCAGCCCCGCCAGGACATATGGCTACACCTTC.

This clonotype was recorded at least ten times. The gene calls are TRBV7-2 and TRBJ1-2; 9 bases align to TRBD1. CDR1 is SGHTA and CDR2 is FQGNSA in the germline V gene. V was clipped by 4 bases and J by 5 bases; unmatched bases: 2. The CDR3 loop spans 13 amino acids. The CDR3 region has the DNA TGTGCCAGCAGCTCAGACAGGGGGTATGGCTACACCTTC. Translating gives CASSSDRGYGYTF. Drawing the rest from reference TRBV7-2 and TRBJ1-2, the complete variable domain is GAGVSQSPSNKVTEKGKDVELRCDPISGHTALYWYRQSLGQGLEFLIYFQGNSAPDKSGLPSDRFSAERTGGSVSTLTIQRTQQEDSAVYLCASSSDRGYGYTFGSGTRLTVV.

This clonotype was counted many times. The chain carries TRBV5-4 and TRBJ1-2; no definite D call. Trimming pared 0 bases from V and 4 bases from J, leaving 10 bases between. Looked up from germline, CDR1 is SGHNT and CDR2 is YYREEE (reference sequence). This CDR3 is built from 14 residues. CDR3 DNA: TGTGCCAGCAGCTTGGACGCACGTTCCTATGGCTACACCTTC. As protein: CASSLDARSYGYTF. Combining the CDR3 with reference TRBV5-4 and TRBJ1-2 gives the whole variable domain ETGVTQSPTHLIKTRGQQVTLRCSSQSGHNTVSWYQQALGQGPQFIFQYYREEENGRGNFPPRFSGLQFPNYSSELNVNALELDDSALYLCASSLDARSYGYTFGSGTRLTVV.

The sample holds many counts of this clonotype. The chain recombines TRBV4-3 with TRBJ2-3, with D possibly matching TRBD2 (6 bases). The CDR3 is made up of 15 amino acids. Germline V gene lookup returns CDR1 LGHNA and CDR2 YSLEER. The V gene lost 0 bases and the J gene lost 6 bases, with 13 bases spanning the gap. The CDR3 here is CASSQEREKGDTQYF. CDR3 nucleotides: TGCGCCAGCAGCCAAGAACGGGAGAAGGGGGATACGCAGTATTTT.

There are a few counts of this clonotype. Since a much larger clone is just one base distant, this may be a read error. The chain carries TRBV24-1 and TRBJ2-5; tentative D call: TRBD2 (6 bases). Germline CDR1 KGHDR, CDR2 SFDVKD. The CDR3 loop spans 15 amino acids. The chain's CDR3 is CAASDYGDSGETQYF. In nucleotides, the CDR3 is TGTGCCGCCAGTGATTACGGGGACTCCGGAGAGACCCAGTACTTC.

The rearrangement uses TRBV30 and TRBJ1-2; tentatively, D is TRBD1 (5 bases). Germline CDR1 and CDR2: GTSNPN and SVGIG (reference sequence). This CDR3 has 13 residues. V lost 1 base and J lost 3, with 9 bases in between. In DNA, the CDR3 is TGTGCCTGGAGTGGACAGCCACACTATGGCTACACCTTC. This gives the protein CAWSGQPHYGYTF.

This clonotype was observed a few times. The chain links TRBV9 to TRBJ2-7; maybe TRBD1 (5 bases). From germline, CDR1 is SGDLS and CDR2 YYNGEE. The CDR3 has 15 residues. V lost 4 bases and J 0 bases, leaving 14 bases between the germline ends. CDR3 DNA: TGTGCCAGCAGCCCGATGGGGCAGGGCTCCTACGAGCAGTACTTC. Protein product: CASSPMGQGSYEQYF.

This clonotype was counted ten times or more. J is TRBJ2-7 and V is TRBV27; D is ambiguous. Germline V gives CDR1 MNHEY, CDR2 SMNVEV (reference sequence). V was cut by 0 bases and J by 0 bases, with 6 bases left in between. The CDR3 is made up of 14 amino acids. CDR3 nucleotides: TGTGCCAGCAGTTTATCGTGGAGCTCCTACGAGCAGTACTTC. Translated: CASSLSWSSYEQYF.

This clonotype is medium-sized in the sample. The CDR3 loop reads CATRRSLNRLNTEAFF. CDR3 nucleotide sequence: TGTGCCACGAGGAGGTCATTAAATCGCCTGAACACTGAAGCTTTCTTT. This chain connects TRBV6-2 or TRBV6-3 to TRBJ1-1; unclear D gene. Trimming took off 10 bases at V and 0 bases at J, with 21 bases between the two ends. The CDR3 extends over 16 amino acids. Germline lookup yields CDR1 MNHEY and CDR2 SVGEGT.

At least ten counts were recorded for this clonotype. CDR3 sequence (DNA): TGTGCCAGCAGTTCCGACCATTTCCCGGGACTAGCGGAATACGAGCAGTACTTC. Residues: CASSSDHFPGLAEYEQYF. The rearrangement uses TRBV27 and TRBJ2-7; TRBD2 matches at 11 bases. This CDR3 is 18 amino acids long. Germline trimming cut 4 bases from V and 4 bases from J; bases unmatched to any gene: 15. Germline CDR1 MNHEY, CDR2 SMNVEV (reference sequence).

In DNA, the CDR3 is TGTGCCAGCAGGACCCAGGGATCCACTGAAGCTTTCTTT. Its protein product is CASRTQGSTEAFF. The rearrangement joins TRBV12-3 or TRBV12-4 to TRBJ1-1, with TRBD1 as a possible D gene (5 bases). This CDR3 has 13 residues. The germline V and J ends were trimmed by 6 bases and 4 bases, with 12 bases remaining between them.

Ten or more counts support this clonotype. The chain carries TRBV20-1 and TRBJ1-5; D is ambiguous. The CDR3 consists of 12 residues. V lost 2 bases, J lost 1 base, and 3 bases lay in between. Germline CDR1 is DFQATT and CDR2 is SNEGSKA (reference sequence). The CDR3 is CSARQSNQPQHF. CDR3 sequence (DNA): TGCAGTGCTAGACAAAGCAATCAGCCCCAGCATTTT.

A word on this clonotype: This sequence may be a read error, since a much larger clone differs from it by one base. This rearrangement joins TRBV7-9 to TRBJ2-2; D is ambiguous. The CDR3 sequence is 12 residues long. CDR1 and CDR2 (germline): SEHNR, FQNEAQ (reference sequence). Trimming left V 5 bases short and J 10 bases short, with 11 bases between. CDR3 sequence reads: CASSLTAVELFF. The CDR3 DNA reads as TGTGCCAGCAGCCTGACGGCCGTGGAGCTGTTTTTT.

This clonotype was seen ten or more times. This sequence joins TRBV11-2 and TRBJ1-2, with 11 bases aligning to TRBD1. Looked up from germline, CDR1 is SGHAT and CDR2 is FQNNGV. Trimming removed 6 bases from V and 7 bases from J; junction bases left unmatched: 4. The CDR3 has 13 residues. This CDR3 is CASSAGTGGGYTF. CDR3 in DNA: TGTGCCAGCAGTGCCGGGACAGGGGGTGGCTACACCTTC.

Ten or more counts support this clonotype. CDR3 loop: CASSMGGAGLNTEAFF. For the CDR3, the DNA is TGTGCCAGTAGTATGGGGGGCGCGGGTTTGAACACTGAAGCTTTCTTT. The chain couples TRBV19 to TRBJ1-1; a weak D match, TRBD1 (6 bases). The ends were cut back, 3 bases at V and 0 bases at J, with 14 bases in the middle. This CDR3 region has 16 residues. Germline CDR1 and CDR2: LNHDA and SQIVND (reference sequence).

There are a few counts of this clonotype. This sequence joins TRBV28 and TRBJ2-7; D is uncertain. From germline, CDR1 is MDHEN and CDR2 SYDVKM. This CDR3 is built from 14 residues. V was shortened by 2 bases and J by 0 bases, with 8 bases between the two germline ends. CDR3: CASSLRAYSYEQYF. The CDR3 DNA follows: TGTGCCAGCAGTTTACGCGCGTACTCCTACGAGCAGTACTTC.

This clonotype was observed at least ten times. This chain uses TRBV6-1 with TRBJ2-7, with D maybe TRBD1 (6 bases). The CDR3 consists of 13 residues. Germline V lookup: CDR1 MNHNS, CDR2 SASEGT. V was shortened by 7 bases and J by 1 base, with 11 bases between the two germline ends. The CDR3 region has the DNA TGTGCCAGCACTAAACAGGGTTCCTACGAGCAGTACTTC. This translates into CASTKQGSYEQYF.

This clonotype was counted ten times or more. The chain employs TRBV6-5 and TRBJ2-1, with D tentatively TRBD1 (5 bases). V lost 2 bases and J lost 0, with 11 bases in between. The CDR3 is 16 residues long. CDR1 MNHEY and CDR2 SVGAGI come from the germline V gene. The DNA of the CDR3 is TGTGCCAGCAGTTACACCAGGGTTATCTCCTACAATGAGCAGTTCTTC. Encoded protein: CASSYTRVISYNEQFF.

The chain employs TRBV5-1 and TRBJ2-7, with TRBD1 as a possible D gene (6 bases). V was cut by 4 bases and J by 2 bases, with 13 bases left in between. The CDR3 length is 14 residues. CDR1 is SGHRS and CDR2 is YFSETQ in the germline V gene. The CDR3 sequence: CASSAQGSPYEQYF. CDR3 in DNA: TGCGCCAGCAGCGCCCAGGGGTCCCCCTACGAGCAGTACTTC.

The chain is built from TRBV24-1 and TRBJ2-1; weak D call: TRBD2 (7 bases). The CDR3 loop spans 15 amino acids. The germline V and J ends were trimmed by 3 bases and 4 bases, with 12 bases remaining between them. Germline V gene lookup returns CDR1 KGHDR and CDR2 SFDVKD. The CDR3 DNA sequence: TGTGCCACCAGTGATGTCGCGGGGGCTTACAATGAGCAGTTCTTC. It encodes CATSDVAGAYNEQFF.

The gene calls are TRBV7-9 and TRBJ2-3; TRBD2 matches 12 bases. J gave up 4 bases and V 4 bases, and 3 bases lay outside the gene matches. Germline V gene lookup returns CDR1 SEHNR and CDR2 FQNEAQ (reference sequence). The CDR3 runs to 15 residues. For the CDR3, the DNA is TGTGCCAGCAGCTCCTCTAGCGGGGGGGCAGATACGCAGTATTTT. Protein: CASSSSSGGADTQYF.

This chain connects TRBV5-5 to TRBJ2-1; tentatively, D is TRBD2 (6 bases). The CDR3 consists of 17 residues. Germline lookup yields CDR1 SGHKS and CDR2 YYEKEE (reference sequence). V was cut by 6 bases and J by 0 bases, with 19 bases left in between. This chain's CDR3 is CASTQIAATSSYNEQFF. CDR3 nucleotide sequence: TGTGCCAGCACCCAAATAGCGGCTACCTCCTCCTACAATGAGCAGTTCTTC.